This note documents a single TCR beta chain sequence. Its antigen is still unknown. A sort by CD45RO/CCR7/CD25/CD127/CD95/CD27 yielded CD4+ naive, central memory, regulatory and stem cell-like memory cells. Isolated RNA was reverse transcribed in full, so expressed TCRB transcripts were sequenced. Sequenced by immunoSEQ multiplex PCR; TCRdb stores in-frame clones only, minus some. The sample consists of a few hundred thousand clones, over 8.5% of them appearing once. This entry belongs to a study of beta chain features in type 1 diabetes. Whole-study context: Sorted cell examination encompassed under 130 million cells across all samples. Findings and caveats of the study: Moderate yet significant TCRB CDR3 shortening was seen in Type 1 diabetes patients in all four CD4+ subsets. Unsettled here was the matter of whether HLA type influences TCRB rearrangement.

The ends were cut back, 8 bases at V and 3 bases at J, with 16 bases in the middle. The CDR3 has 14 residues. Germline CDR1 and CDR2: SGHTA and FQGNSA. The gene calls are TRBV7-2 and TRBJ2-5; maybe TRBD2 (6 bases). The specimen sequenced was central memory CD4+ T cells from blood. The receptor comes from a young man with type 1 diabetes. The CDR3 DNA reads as TGTGCCAGCCGGGGGACCTCTTGGGAAGAGACCCAGTACTTC. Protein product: CASRGTSWEETQYF.